This TCR beta chain was profiled in a study of response to subunit inactivated influenza vaccine. TCRdb itself ran the RT-PCR reads through MiXCR, one entry per CDR3 protein. The sample yields roughly 190,000 distinct CDR3 sequences, about 12% seen once. This CDR3 has 12 residues. V was pared by 8 bases and J by 4 bases, with 8 bases between. The V gene's germline CDR1 is MNHEY and CDR2 SMNVEV (reference sequence). These data were likewise used in another study, on T cells expressing NK-cell markers. Turning to that study: Synthesis of TCR beta cDNA relied on 5'RACE template switching carrying UMIs. According to the study, TCR beta repertoires originated from sorted CD3+CD56+NKG2C+, CD3+CD56+NKG2C- and CD3+CD56-NKG2C+ T cells. Several experiments employed an anti-gamma-delta TCR antibody to confine sorting to alpha-beta TCR T cells. As a fraction of CD8+ T cells, dominant NKG2C+ clonotypes reached about 1.0-7.5% in six donors.

This sequence joins TRBV27 and TRBJ2-2; no clear D gene. This TCR derives from a man aged 50-59 years who received an inactivated influenza vaccine. The source material was CD8+ T cells sorted from PBMCs, sampled 12 days after vaccination. The CDR3 nucleotides read TGTGCCAGCTCATCGTTCACCGGGGAGCTGTTTTTT. Translation: CASSSFTGELFF.